These 26 T cell receptor beta chains were all obtained from the same sample, sequenced in a study of graft-versus-host responses after intestinal transplantation. Antigens for these TCRs are unknown. Sequencing used immunoSEQ multiplex PCR; TCRdb keeps in-frame clones, though not all of them. This repertoire shows approximately 90,000 clones, about nine tenths found once; its top ten account for around 0.3%. The sample in question was unstimulated CD4+ T cells sorted from spleen or lymph node cells, obtained before transplant. These receptors all come from a human donor who was the organ donor for an intestinal transplant.

CDR3 nucleotides: TGTGCCAGTAGCCCTCGGGGCAGGGGTGATCAGCCCCAGCATTTT. It translates to CASSPRGRGDQPQHF. This chain uses TRBV19 with TRBJ1-5; a possible D gene is TRBD1 (6 bases). Germline lookup yields CDR1 LNHDA and CDR2 SQIVND (reference sequence). The ends were cut back, 6 bases at V and 5 bases at J, with 17 bases in the middle. The CDR3 has 15 amino acids.

The rearrangement links TRBV11-2 to TRBJ1-4, with D maybe TRBD1 (6 bases). The V gene lost 2 bases and the J gene lost 6 bases, with 10 bases spanning the gap. Looked up from germline, CDR1 is SGHAT and CDR2 is FQNNGV. This CDR3 region has 14 residues. DNA of the CDR3: TGTGCCAGCAGCTTACGACGGACAGATGAAAAACTGTTTTTT. This encodes CASSLRRTDEKLFF.

The rearrangement links TRBV7-9 to TRBJ2-7, with 7 bases identical to TRBD2. Trimming removed 5 bases from V and 0 bases from J; junction bases left unmatched: 10. CDR1 is SEHNR and CDR2 is FQNEAQ in the germline V gene (reference sequence). The CDR3 has 16 amino acids. CDR3 region: CASSGRSGAPSYEQYF. The CDR3 bases are TGTGCCAGCAGCGGGCGGAGCGGGGCCCCCTCCTACGAGCAGTACTTC.

The V call is TRBV30, the J call TRBJ1-5; D unclear. The V end was cut by 0 bases, the J end by 1 base, with 4 bases between. The CDR3 extends over 13 amino acids. Germline-derived CDR1 and CDR2 are GTSNPN and SVGIG (reference sequence). The CDR3 coding sequence is TGTGCCTGGAGTGTACAGAGCAATCAGCCCCAGCATTTT. Translated: CAWSVQSNQPQHF.

The chain couples TRBV18 to TRBJ2-7; D is possibly TRBD1 (6 bases). Germline CDR1 is KGHSH and CDR2 is LQKENI. The CDR3 loop spans 13 amino acids. The V end was cut by 3 bases, the J end by 3 bases, with 9 bases between. Here the CDR3 reads CASSPGQNYEQYF. DNA of the CDR3: TGTGCCAGCTCACCTGGACAGAACTACGAGCAGTACTTC.

The genes are TRBV9 and TRBJ1-2; 8 bases match TRBD1. Looked up from germline, CDR1 is SGDLS and CDR2 is YYNGEE. This CDR3 has 15 amino acids. The V and J ends lost 3 bases and 4 bases, in that order; junction bases with no gene match: 8. In nucleotides, the CDR3 is TGTGCCAGCAGCGCTCTCCGGGACAGGCTCTATGGCTACACCTTC. This sequence encodes CASSALRDRLYGYTF.

This chain joins TRBV21-1 and TRBJ2-1; the table's D call of TRBD2 was not tested on the DNA. TRBV21-1 is a listed pseudogene. This CDR3 has 15 residues. The CDR3 reads CASSKGLAGDNEQFF. CDR3 DNA: TGTGCCAGCAGCAAAGGACTAGCGGGAGACAATGAGCAGTTCTTC.

V and J are TRBV5-4 and TRBJ2-5; D uncertain. The V gene lost 0 bases and the J gene lost 5 bases, with 5 bases spanning the gap. The CDR3 loop spans 12 amino acids. CDR1 and CDR2 (germline): SGHNT, YYREEE (reference sequence). The CDR3 protein is CASSLAGETQYF. CDR3 in DNA: TGTGCCAGCAGCTTGGCCGGGGAGACCCAGTACTTC.

The chain uses TRBV2 and TRBJ2-7; D unresolved. Germline assignment: CDR1 SNHLY and CDR2 FYNNEI. Trimming removed 5 bases from V and 0 bases from J, with 14 bases in between. CDR3 size: 15 residues. The chain's CDR3 is CASSLGLASSYEQYF. CDR3 bases: TGTGCCAGCAGTTTGGGCTTGGCGAGCTCCTACGAGCAGTACTTC.

This chain connects TRBV10-3 to TRBJ2-2; 7 bases align to TRBD2. The V and J ends lost 4 bases and 4 bases, in that order; junction bases with no gene match: 9. The CDR3 has 16 amino acids. Germline V gene lookup returns CDR1 ENHRY and CDR2 SYGVKD. CDR3 sequence (DNA): TGTGCCATCAGTGGGGGACCGGGACTACTCACCGGGGAGCTGTTTTTT. It is translated as CAISGGPGLLTGELFF.

This clone was seen once. The V and J genes are TRBV6-1 and TRBJ2-5; the D gene is possibly TRBD1 (6 bases). V was cut by 6 bases and J by 6 bases, with 17 bases left in between. Germline values: CDR1 MNHNS, CDR2 SASEGT. CDR3 length equals 14 residues. The CDR3: CASRRTEDRQTQYF. CDR3 in DNA: TGTGCCAGCAGACGGACAGAGGACCGGCAGACCCAGTACTTC.

The table lists this clone with a count of one. The chain combines TRBV30 with TRBJ1-4, with D maybe TRBD1 (6 bases). Germline CDR1 and CDR2: GTSNPN and SVGIG (reference sequence). CDR3 length: 13 amino acids. V was pared by 4 bases and J by 8 bases, with 14 bases between. The CDR3 DNA reads as TGTGCCTGGACGCGACAGGCAACAGAAAAACTGTTTTTT. Protein: CAWTRQATEKLFF.

This clone was counted between two and nine times. The rearrangement joins TRBV27 to TRBJ2-7; a weak D match, TRBD2 (5 bases). This CDR3 is 14 amino acids long. V dropped 9 bases and J dropped 6 bases, with 21 bases sitting between them. CDR1 is MNHEY, CDR2 SMNVEV, per germline (reference sequence). CDR3: CASGREGSSGEQYF. The CDR3 DNA follows: TGTGCCAGTGGTAGAGAGGGAAGTTCTGGCGAGCAGTACTTC.

This clone was recorded once. The chain combines TRBV30 with TRBJ2-1; D remains ambiguous. The CDR3 totals 15 residues. V lost 0 bases and J 2 bases, leaving 11 bases between the germline ends. Germline lookup yields CDR1 GTSNPN and CDR2 SVGIG (reference sequence). The CDR3 DNA follows: TGTGCCTGGAGTGTAGTAGCAAAGGCCTACAATGAGCAGTTCTTC. Encoded protein: CAWSVVAKAYNEQFF.

The genes are TRBV11-3 and TRBJ1-3; D is ambiguous. The germline gives CDR1 SGHNT, CDR2 YENEEA. CDR3 size: 15 residues. Deletions cut 5 bases from V and 1 base from J, with 12 bases between. CDR3 sequence (DNA): TGTGCCAGCAGCCCTTCCTCGGGATCTGGAAACACCATATATTTT. It codes for CASSPSSGSGNTIYF. The whole variable domain, filled in from reference TRBV11-3 and TRBJ1-3, reads EAGVVQSPRYKIIEKKQPVAFWCNPISGHNTLYWYLQNLGQGPELLIRYENEEAVDDSQLPKDRFSAERLKGVDSTLKIQPAELGDSAVYLCASSPSSGSGNTIYFGEGSWLTVV.

The chain joins TRBV5-1 to TRBJ2-1; 9 bases align to TRBD2. CDR1 is SGHRS, CDR2 YFSETQ, per germline. Trimming cost V 1 base and J 3 bases; bases outside gene matches: 8. The CDR3 runs to 17 residues. CDR3 nucleotide sequence: TGCGCCAGCAGCTTGTTGCCCCAGCGGGGGGTCTACAATGAGCAGTTCTTC. This translates into CASSLLPQRGVYNEQFF.

The chain carries TRBV7-9 and TRBJ2-3; perhaps TRBD2 as D (7 bases). CDR3 length equals 16 residues. The V and J ends lost 4 bases and 2 bases respectively, with 16 bases between them. In germline, CDR1 is SEHNR, CDR2 FQNEAQ (reference sequence). CDR3 coding DNA: TGTGCCAGCAGCTCAAGGTGGCGGGGGCACACAGATACGCAGTATTTT. The encoded protein is CASSSRWRGHTDTQYF.

The chain joins TRBV5-6 to TRBJ2-4, with 7 bases fitting TRBD1. Trimming removed 5 bases from V and 2 bases from J; junction bases left unmatched: 4. The germline gives CDR1 SGHDT, CDR2 YYEEEE. This CDR3 is 14 amino acids long. The CDR3 region has the DNA TGTGCCAGCAGGAAGACAGGGACCAAAAACATTCAGTACTTC. Its translation: CASRKTGTKNIQYF.

V and J are TRBV2 and TRBJ2-3; a possible D gene is TRBD1 (6 bases). V lost 6 bases and J lost 2, with 12 bases in between. Germline V gene sequence: CDR1 SNHLY, CDR2 FYNNEI. This CDR3 spans 14 amino acids. The CDR3 sequence is CASSVGAPTDTQYF. DNA for the CDR3: TGTGCCAGCAGCGTGGGGGCGCCCACAGATACGCAGTATTTT.

The chain uses TRBV5-1 and TRBJ1-1; D ambiguous. In germline, CDR1 is SGHRS, CDR2 YFSETQ. The CDR3 contains 13 residues. The V gene lost 2 bases and the J gene lost 4 bases, with 9 bases spanning the gap. In nucleotides, the CDR3 is TGCGCCAGCAGCTTCAACATGGCCACTGAAGCTTTCTTT. Its protein product is CASSFNMATEAFF.

This rearrangement joins TRBV21-1 to TRBJ1-2; TRBD1, the table's D call, was not compared with the DNA. TRBV21-1 is annotated as a pseudogene. The CDR3 extends over 17 amino acids. CDR3 sequence: CASSRDAGTGVLYGYTF. CDR3 in DNA: TGTGCCAGCAGCAGAGATGCCGGGACAGGGGTGCTCTATGGCTACACCTTC.

This clone appeared once. The chain employs TRBV7-3 and TRBJ2-3, with D unresolved. Germline V CDR1 and CDR2: SGHTA, FQGTGA. This CDR3 contains 16 residues. Trimming took off 0 bases at V and 6 bases at J, with 16 bases between the two ends. The CDR3 region is CASSLTAVPTGDTQYF. The CDR3 coding sequence is TGTGCCAGCAGCTTAACGGCAGTACCCACGGGTGATACGCAGTATTTT.

This chain connects TRBV6-6 to TRBJ2-5; 11 bases map to TRBD2. Losses at the gene ends were 6 bases for V and 2 bases for J; bases not matched to a gene: 5. The CDR3 has 15 amino acids. CDR1 MNHNY and CDR2 SVGAGI come from the germline V gene (reference sequence). In DNA, the CDR3 is TGTGCCAGCAGGACACTAGCGGGGGCACAAGAGACCCAGTACTTC. It yields the protein CASRTLAGAQETQYF.

This clone was seen a few times. The chain carries TRBV5-1 and TRBJ1-2, with D tentatively TRBD1 (6 bases). The CDR3 has 13 residues. Germline loops: CDR1 SGHRS, CDR2 YFSETQ. Between the trimmed V and J ends, which lost 5 bases and 1 base, there was a span of 9 bases. CDR3 nucleotide sequence: TGCGCCAGCAGGGCGGACAGTAACTATGGCTACACCTTC. Residues: CASRADSNYGYTF.

The chain uses TRBV5-1 and TRBJ2-7; tentative D call: TRBD1 (5 bases). In germline, CDR1 is SGHRS, CDR2 YFSETQ. There are 12 residues in the CDR3. V was trimmed by 5 bases and J by 6 bases, leaving 12 bases between them. CDR3 nucleotide sequence: TGCGCCAGCAGTTCCGACAGACTCGAGCAGTACTTC. It is translated as CASSSDRLEQYF. Together with reference TRBV5-1 and TRBJ2-7, the CDR3 gives the full variable domain: KAGVTQTPRYLIKTRGQQVTLSCSPISGHRSVSWYQQTPGQGLQFLFEYFSETQRNKGNFPGRFSGRQFSNSRSEMNVSTLELGDSALYLCASSSDRLEQYFGPGTRLTVT.

This sequence joins TRBV9 and TRBJ2-7; D is possibly TRBD2 (6 bases). V lost 3 bases to trimming and J lost 6 bases, with 25 bases between them. The CDR3 length is 17 residues. The germline CDR1 and CDR2 sequences are SGDLS and YYNGEE. The chain's CDR3 is CASSGGPGATRLSEQYF. CDR3 DNA sequence: TGTGCCAGCAGCGGAGGCCCAGGAGCGACTAGACTGAGCGAGCAGTACTTC.